Listed here is a single T cell receptor beta chain. This record belongs to a study of blood T cell repertoires in COVID-19. Sequencing was performed with immunoSEQ multiplex PCR; in TCRdb, only in-frame clones are kept and a portion is missing. The profile shows hundreds of thousands of clones, 70% to 90% of them singletons. CDR1 and CDR2 from the germline V gene are LNHDA and SQIVND (reference sequence). With V trimmed by 5 bases and J by 2 bases, 3 bases remained unmatched. The CDR3 contains 14 residues. Sequenced sample: peripheral blood. The sequence was collected from a man over 45 with active or convalescent COVID-19. The chain links TRBV19 to TRBJ2-3; 8 nucleotides line up with TRBD1. The CDR3 region has the DNA TGTGCCAGTAGTGACAGGGGCGTCACAGATACGCAGTATTTT. Its protein is CASSDRGVTDTQYF. Combining the CDR3 with reference TRBV19 and TRBJ2-3 gives the whole variable domain DGGITQSPKYLFRKEGQNVTLSCEQNLNHDAMYWYRQDPGQGLRLIYYSQIVNDFQKGDIAEGYSVSREKKESFPLTVTSAQKNPTAFYLCASSDRGVTDTQYFGPGTRLTVL.